These 25 T cell receptor beta chains were all obtained from the same sample, sequenced in a study of blood T cells in healthy people across ages. Primers used in a second PCR of roughly 7 to 12 cycles were a sample-barcoded 5' primer and a J-beta primer mix. Using its own MiXCR run on the 5' RACE reads, TCRdb lists one record per CDR3 protein. The repertoire consists of roughly 2 million distinct CDR3 sequences, with roughly 52% occurring once and the leading ten covering approximately 2.1%. Source material: blood. Receptor source: a woman in her 40s in good health.

This clonotype was observed a single time. V gene TRBV6-2 or TRBV6-3 combines with J gene TRBJ2-1; 10 nucleotides agree with TRBD2. After removal of 5 bases from V and 6 bases from J, the junction contained 13 bases not matched to a gene. Germline V gives CDR1 MNHEY, CDR2 SVGEGT. The CDR3 consists of 17 residues. The CDR3 DNA follows: TGTGCCAGCAGTCACGGCCTAATAGCGGGGGGACTCAATGAGCAGTTCTTC. Translated, it gives CASSHGLIAGGLNEQFF.

The chain combines TRBV24-1 with TRBJ2-1; possibly TRBD1 for D (5 bases). The last part of the DNA fits TRBJ2-7 better; the J call may be wrong. The CDR3 covers 16 residues. Per the germline V gene, CDR1 is KGHDR and CDR2 is SFDVKD. CDR3 residues: CATSDPSKGPDNEQYF. The CDR3 nucleotides read TGTGCCACCAGTGACCCCTCGAAGGGGCCAGACAATGAGCAGTACTTC.

Comment on this clonotype: The junction and the germline gene differ at one end; a read error may be behind it. The rearrangement joins TRBV29-1 to TRBJ2-3; D may be TRBD2 (5 bases). The CDR3 has 15 amino acids. Germline values: CDR1 SQVTM, CDR2 ANQGSEA. In DNA form, the CDR3 reads TGCGGCGTTGACTTAGGACGGAGGAGCACAGATACGCAGTATTTT. Its protein is CGVDLGRRSTDTQYF.

Note on this clonotype: Germline and junction disagree at one end, which may indicate a read error. The rearrangement joins TRBV27 to TRBJ1-5; D remains ambiguous. This CDR3 is built from 13 residues. The germline V gene encodes CDR1 MNHEY and CDR2 SMNVEV (reference sequence). CDR3: CASSFSYNRPQHF. DNA of the CDR3: TGTGCCAGCAGTTTCAGCTACAATCGGCCCCAGCATTTT.

This clonotype was seen a handful of times. This chain connects TRBV3-1 to TRBJ2-7; 8 bases agree with TRBD1. This CDR3 comprises 15 residues. Germline CDR1 is LGHDT and CDR2 is YNNKEL (reference sequence). Losses at the gene ends were 0 bases for V and 2 bases for J; bases not matched to a gene: 3. This CDR3 is CASSQDRGRTYEQYF. The DNA of the CDR3 is TGTGCCAGCAGCCAAGACAGGGGGCGAACCTACGAGCAGTACTTC.

The chain recombines TRBV7-3 with TRBJ2-6, with D possibly matching TRBD1 (6 bases). Germline CDR1 is SGHTA and CDR2 is FQGTGA. V was pared by 3 bases and J by 0 bases, with 9 bases between. The CDR3 has 16 amino acids. The DNA for the CDR3 is TGTGCCAGCAGCTTCAGGACAGACTCTGGGGCCAACGTCCTGACTTTC. Its translation: CASSFRTDSGANVLTF.

The chain recombines TRBV2 with TRBJ2-4; 8 bases are a match to TRBD1. Trimming at V came to 7 bases and at J to 6 bases, leaving 5 bases not matched to a gene. In germline, CDR1 is SNHLY, CDR2 FYNNEI. CDR3 length: 13 residues. The CDR3 DNA reads as TGTGCCAGCACCGACAGGGGCCTAAACATTCAGTACTTC. Its translation is CASTDRGLNIQYF. The whole variable domain, remainder taken from reference TRBV2 and TRBJ2-4, is EPEVTQTPSHQVTQMGQEVILRCVPISNHLYFYWYRQILGQKVEFLVSFYNNEISEKSEIFDDQFSVERPDGSNFTLKIRSTKLEDSAMYFCASTDRGLNIQYFGAGTRLSVL.

A few counts support this clonotype. The chain is built from TRBV9 and TRBJ2-1, with TRBD1 as a possible D gene (7 bases). Germline CDR1 is SGDLS and CDR2 is YYNGEE. Deletions cut 6 bases from V and 5 bases from J, with 12 bases between. The CDR3 consists of 13 residues. CDR3 bases: TGTGCCAGCAAAGGAGGGACAGACAATGAGCAGTTCTTC. It is translated as CASKGGTDNEQFF.

This CDR3 is CSAETLRSIPGTDTQYF. Written as DNA, the CDR3 is TGCAGTGCTGAAACACTAAGAAGTATTCCGGGCACAGATACGCAGTATTTT. The chain recombines TRBV20-1 with TRBJ2-3; no reliable D call. The germline V gene has CDR1 DFQATT and CDR2 SNEGSKA (reference sequence). V dropped 5 bases and J dropped 1 base, with 22 bases sitting between them. The CDR3 has 17 residues.

The J gene is TRBJ1-5, the V gene TRBV20-1; no definite D call. V dropped 3 bases and J dropped 1 base, with 10 bases sitting between them. This CDR3 contains 14 residues. Looked up from germline, CDR1 is DFQATT and CDR2 is SNEGSKA (reference sequence). The CDR3 DNA is TGCAGTGCTAGGGACGGGAAAAGCAATCAGCCCCAGCATTTT. It yields the protein CSARDGKSNQPQHF.

The rearrangement joins TRBV27 to TRBJ2-5; 7 bases agree with TRBD2. Unmatched junction bases numbered 6, after V lost 2 bases and J lost 3 bases. The length of the CDR3 is 15 residues. From germline, CDR1 is MNHEY and CDR2 SMNVEV (reference sequence). The CDR3 spells CASSLITGGEETQYF. For the CDR3, the DNA is TGTGCCAGCAGTTTAATAACGGGGGGAGAAGAGACCCAGTACTTC.

This clonotype is a singleton in its sample. The germline gene is not matched at one end of the junction; a read error may be the cause. The rearrangement joins TRBV3-1 to TRBJ2-1, with D perhaps matching TRBD1 (5 bases). The CDR3 has 15 amino acids. CDR1 is LGHDT, CDR2 YNNKEL, per germline (reference sequence). Here the CDR3 reads CVSSQGAGPGNEQFF. CDR3 coding DNA: TGTGTCAGCAGCCAAGGGGCTGGACCGGGCAATGAGCAGTTCTTC.

In regard to this clonotype: Possible read error: a much larger clone is one base away. The V call is TRBV5-1, the J call TRBJ1-2; the D gene is possibly TRBD1 (5 bases). Germline lookup yields CDR1 SGHRS and CDR2 YFSETQ. The CDR3 spans 14 residues. The CDR3 is CTSSLGQTNYGYTF. In DNA form, the CDR3 reads TGCACCAGCAGCTTGGGGCAGACTAACTATGGCTACACCTTC.

The chain joins TRBV20-1 to TRBJ2-3; TRBD2 agrees at 16 bases. Germline values: CDR1 DFQATT, CDR2 SNEGSKA (reference sequence). The CDR3 is made up of 19 amino acids. With 5 bases clipped from V and 8 bases from J, the junction kept 19 bases outside the gene matches. The CDR3 spells CSACPPGLAGGLVRVTQYF. CDR3 sequence (DNA): TGCAGTGCTTGTCCTCCGGGACTAGCGGGGGGGCTGGTCAGAGTTACGCAGTATTTT.

The rearrangement links TRBV7-2 to TRBJ2-3, with 12 bases aligning to TRBD2. V lost 5 bases to trimming and J lost 6 bases; unmatched junction nucleotides: 15. Germline CDR1 and CDR2: SGHTA and FQGNSA. The CDR3 consists of 18 residues. The CDR3, as DNA: TGTGCCAGCAGCGTCCAACGACTAGCGGGGGCCAAGGGGGATACGCAGTATTTT. Protein: CASSVQRLAGAKGDTQYF. Based on the CDR3 plus reference TRBV7-2 and TRBJ2-3, the full variable domain is GAGVSQSPSNKVTEKGKDVELRCDPISGHTALYWYRQSLGQGLEFLIYFQGNSAPDKSGLPSDRFSAERTGGSVSTLTIQRTQQEDSAVYLCASSVQRLAGAKGDTQYFGPGTRLTVL.

The chain employs TRBV20-1 and TRBJ1-1; 7 bases are a match to TRBD1. The CDR3 covers 14 residues. Trimming took 2 bases from V and 1 from J; bases not matched to a gene: 4. Germline CDR1 is DFQATT and CDR2 is SNEGSKA (reference sequence). For the CDR3, the DNA is TGCAGTGCTAGAAGAGGGACAGAGAACACTGAAGCTTTCTTT. Its translation is CSARRGTENTEAFF.

The rearrangement links TRBV5-1 to TRBJ2-7; no clear D gene. The CDR3 runs 16 residues. The germline V gene has CDR1 SGHRS and CDR2 YFSETQ. Trimming removed 7 bases at V and 4 bases at J, with 24 bases between. The CDR3, as DNA: TGCGCCAGCCCCCCCTCGAACTCCAGAAACTCTTACGAGCAGTACTTC. Its protein is CASPPSNSRNSYEQYF.

The CDR3 sequence: CSARDGRMTVRVADTQYF. The CDR3 DNA reads TGCAGTGCTAGAGACGGCAGGATGACAGTCCGCGTTGCTGATACGCAGTATTTT. The gene calls are TRBV20-1 and TRBJ2-3, with a weak D call TRBD1 (5 bases). V lost 0 bases, J lost 6 bases, and 25 bases lay in between. Per germline, CDR1 DFQATT and CDR2 SNEGSKA (reference sequence). The CDR3 has 18 amino acids.

The genes are TRBV6-2 or TRBV6-3 and TRBJ2-5; 8 positions match TRBD2. The J call may be wrong; the DNA end is better matched by TRBJ2-7. The CDR3 spans 15 residues. Looked up from germline, CDR1 is MNHEY and CDR2 is SVGEGT. The DNA for the CDR3 is TGTGCCAGCAGTTACGATCGGCGGGGGGCCTACGAGCAGTACTTC. Its translation is CASSYDRRGAYEQYF.

This clonotype has only a few counts. The CDR3 loop is CKLGTSGANVLTF. The CDR3 coding sequence is TGCAAATTGGGTACCTCTGGGGCCAACGTCCTGACTTTC. The gene calls are TRBV29-1 and TRBJ2-6; D is unclear. There are 13 residues in the CDR3. The germline gives CDR1 SQVTM, CDR2 ANQGSEA.

CDR3 sequence: CASSPLRVGNTEAFF. The CDR3 bases are TGTGCCAGCTCACCATTAAGGGTCGGGAACACTGAAGCTTTCTTT. The gene calls are TRBV18 and TRBJ1-1, with no clear D. Trimming left V 2 bases short and J 1 base short, with 11 bases between. This CDR3 comprises 15 residues. From germline, CDR1 is KGHSH and CDR2 LQKENI.

This clonotype showed up just a few times. This sequence joins TRBV12-3 or TRBV12-4 and TRBJ2-1; perhaps TRBD2 as D (5 bases). The CDR3 is made up of 14 amino acids. Between the trimmed V and J ends, which lost 5 bases and 0 bases, there was a span of 8 bases. CDR3 DNA sequence: TGTGCCAGCAGTATTACTAGCTCCTACAATGAGCAGTTCTTC. It translates to CASSITSSYNEQFF.

This clonotype was recorded only once. This chain joins TRBV5-1 and TRBJ1-4, with D perhaps TRBD1 (5 bases). Trimming took 7 bases from V and 8 from J, leaving 18 bases between them. The CDR3 is made up of 14 amino acids. Germline V gene sequence: CDR1 SGHRS, CDR2 YFSETQ. The CDR3 sequence: CASGPGRGGEKLFF. The CDR3 DNA reads TGCGCCAGCGGCCCGGGGCGCGGCGGGGAAAAACTGTTTTTT.

This clonotype has more than one count but fewer than ten. The rearrangement joins TRBV27 to TRBJ1-6, with D unclear. The V and J ends lost 7 bases and 0 bases respectively, with 13 bases between them. Germline loops: CDR1 MNHEY, CDR2 SMNVEV (reference sequence). CDR3 length equals 16 residues. The CDR3 nucleotides are TGTGCCAGCACTCTCACTCGGAGCTCCTATAATTCACCCCTCCACTTT. Its protein is CASTLTRSSYNSPLHF.

The gene calls are TRBV11-2 and TRBJ1-2; the D gene is possibly TRBD1 (6 bases). V lost 3 bases and J lost 4, with 9 bases in between. CDR1 and CDR2 (germline): SGHAT, FQNNGV. CDR3 length equals 13 residues. CDR3 bases: TGTGCCAGCAGCTTCGGACAGCGCTATGGCTACACCTTC. This codes for CASSFGQRYGYTF.